This T cell receptor beta chain was sequenced during a study of cytomegalovirus exposure and HLA in healthy donors. Study summary: In a later analysis, it was reported that the 110 or so validation repertoires had been produced on the same platform as the 550 to 850 repertoires belonging to the first cohort.

Clones were read by immunoSEQ multiplex PCR, and TCRdb kept only the in-frame ones, dropping some. The data hold more than 95,000 clones, with about 88% observed a single time. The CDR3 consists of 14 residues. Germline CDR1 reads SGHAT; CDR2 reads FQNNGV. The V gene end was trimmed by 3 bases and the J gene end by 2 bases; junction bases not matched to a gene: 4. Input material: PBMCs. The chain combines TRBV11-2 with TRBJ2-7; TRBD2 matches at 7 bases. The TCR originated in a woman aged 18-29 years in good health and CMV-seropositive. CDR3 nucleotides: TGTGCCAGCAGCTTGGGAGGGACTCCCTACGAGCAGTACTTC. Protein sequence: CASSLGGTPYEQYF.